This T cell receptor beta chain was captured by sequencing in a study of identical twins. Study outcomes and limitations: For monozygotic twins, models underestimated out-of-frame TCR alpha sharing. Twins shared out-of-frame alpha sequences with excess low generation probability. Conclusions relied on cross-sectional statistical analysis, not following the same donors.

Regarding this clonotype: As yet, its antigen is unknown.

Template switching added a universal primer binding site, and final cDNA carried unique molecular identifiers. Each CDR3 protein gets one entry after TCRdb re-called the 5' RACE reads with MiXCR. In the table there are about 690,000 distinct CDR3 sequences, around 6.1% of which are singletons. This receptor was obtained from a man aged 18 to 30 in good health. The sequencing sample was made of naive T cells sorted from blood.

DNA of the CDR3: TGTGCCAGCAGCCTACCTAGGCAGGGGGCGCGTAGCACTGAAGCTTTCTTT. This gives the protein CASSLPRQGARSTEAFF. The rearrangement joins TRBV12-3 or TRBV12-4 to TRBJ1-1; 8 bases agree with TRBD1. Trimming removed 6 bases from V and 4 bases from J; junction bases left unmatched: 16. This CDR3 has 17 amino acids.